The 11 T cell receptor beta chains in this list originate from one sample, sequenced in a study of blood T cell repertoires in COVID-19. Method: immunoSEQ multiplex PCR; TCRdb's copy keeps in-frame clones and lacks some. The table shows over 200,000 clones, with 65% to 90% occurring only once. The source material was PBMCs or T cells enriched from blood (not recorded which). The receptors were sampled from a man in his late teens or twenties who had recovered from COVID-19.

The V gene is TRBV6-5, the J gene TRBJ1-2, with 9 bases aligning to TRBD1. The CDR3 consists of 15 residues. V was pared by 2 bases and J by 3 bases, with 4 bases of the junction left unmatched. Germline V CDR1 and CDR2: MNHEY, SVGAGI. The CDR3 spells CASSYGRTGDYGYTF. CDR3 DNA: TGTGCCAGCAGTTACGGCCGGACAGGGGACTATGGCTACACCTTC.

This clone was found once. This chain links TRBV2 with TRBJ1-5; maybe TRBD1 (5 bases). V was shortened by 6 bases and J by 2 bases, with 14 bases between the two germline ends. Germline CDR1 reads SNHLY; CDR2 reads FYNNEI. This CDR3 is built from 15 residues. Written as DNA, the CDR3 is TGTGCCAGCAGGCTCACAGGTGCGGGCAATCAGCCCCAGCATTTT. Its protein is CASRLTGAGNQPQHF.

V gene TRBV13 combines with J gene TRBJ1-4; a weak D match, TRBD1 (6 bases). Per the germline V gene, CDR1 is PRHDT and CDR2 is FYEKMQ (reference sequence). The V and J ends lost 0 bases and 7 bases respectively, with 9 bases between them. This CDR3 is built from 14 residues. In DNA form, the CDR3 reads TGTGCCAGCAGCTTAGGTACAGGGATTGAAAAACTGTTTTTT. This translates into CASSLGTGIEKLFF.

This chain joins TRBV18 and TRBJ2-7; D is unresolved. This CDR3 comprises 16 residues. Germline V lookup: CDR1 KGHSH, CDR2 LQKENI. V lost 3 bases and J lost 2, with 17 bases in between. CDR3 sequence (DNA): TGTGCCAGCTCACCTACCAACTCGAAAGGAGCCTACGAGCAGTACTTC. Encoded protein: CASSPTNSKGAYEQYF.

The chain couples TRBV27 to TRBJ2-7; a weak D match, TRBD1 (5 bases). There are 14 residues in the CDR3. V was cut by 3 bases and J by 6 bases, with 15 bases left in between. Germline assignment: CDR1 MNHEY and CDR2 SMNVEV (reference sequence). The CDR3 spells CASSFQGAQTEQYF. CDR3 bases: TGTGCCAGCAGTTTTCAAGGGGCACAAACCGAGCAGTACTTC.

This sequence joins TRBV12-5 and TRBJ1-1; perhaps TRBD1 as D (6 bases). Germline values: CDR1 LGHNT, CDR2 FRNRAP. V was pared by 6 bases and J by 4 bases, with 21 bases between. The CDR3 has 16 amino acids. The CDR3 here is CASGPGGFRQATEAFF. DNA for the CDR3: TGTGCTAGTGGACCTGGAGGATTTCGACAGGCCACTGAAGCTTTCTTT. The whole variable domain, filled in from reference TRBV12-5 and TRBJ1-1, reads DARVTQTPRHKVTEMGQEVTMRCQPILGHNTVFWYRQTMMQGLELLAYFRNRAPLDDSGMPKDRFSAEMPDATLATLKIQPSEPRDSAVYFCASGPGGFRQATEAFFGQGTRLTVV.

V is TRBV21-1 and J is TRBJ2-7; TRBD2 is taken as the D call from the table, unchecked against the DNA. TRBV21-1 is deemed a pseudogene. This CDR3 comprises 19 residues. CDR3 DNA: TGTGCCAGCAGCACTGGACTAGCGGGAACTATGGACCCCCCCTACGAGCAGTACTTC. It specifies CASSTGLAGTMDPPYEQYF.

The sample holds one count of this clone. This rearrangement joins TRBV3-1 (or the pseudogene TRBV3-2) to TRBJ2-7; 13 bases match TRBD2. The germline CDR1 and CDR2 sequences are LGHDT and YNNKEL (reference sequence). The CDR3 contains 16 residues. The junction had 9 bases not matched to a gene; V was cut back by 4 bases and J by 6 bases. The CDR3 coding sequence is TGTGCCAGCAGCCCCCGCTGGACTAGCGGGAGTTTCGAGCAGTACTTC. This gives the protein CASSPRWTSGSFEQYF.

The chain carries TRBV20-1 and TRBJ2-1; D gene unclear. This CDR3 spans 11 amino acids. Germline CDR1 DFQATT, CDR2 SNEGSKA (reference sequence). Trimming pared 1 base from V and 8 bases from J, leaving 6 bases between. The CDR3, as DNA: TGCAGTGCTAGAGCGGTCGATGAGCAGTTCTTC. As protein: CSARAVDEQFF.

This chain joins TRBV5-1 and TRBJ1-4; D is possibly TRBD1 (6 bases). V was shortened by 4 bases and J by 6 bases, with 13 bases between the two germline ends. Germline V lookup: CDR1 SGHRS, CDR2 YFSETQ. This CDR3 has 14 residues. CDR3 DNA: TGCGCCAGCAGCGCTCGAGGGGGGGATGAAAAACTGTTTTTT. This translates into CASSARGGDEKLFF.

This chain connects TRBV7-9 to TRBJ1-6; weak D call: TRBD1 (6 bases). The CDR3 extends over 19 amino acids. Germline V CDR1 and CDR2: SEHNR, FQNEAQ (reference sequence). Trimming took off 5 bases at V and 2 bases at J, with 22 bases between the two ends. The CDR3 spells CASSPPGGLNVPYNSPLHF. CDR3 DNA: TGTGCCAGCAGCCCCCCGGGGGGCCTAAACGTACCCTATAATTCACCCCTCCACTTT.